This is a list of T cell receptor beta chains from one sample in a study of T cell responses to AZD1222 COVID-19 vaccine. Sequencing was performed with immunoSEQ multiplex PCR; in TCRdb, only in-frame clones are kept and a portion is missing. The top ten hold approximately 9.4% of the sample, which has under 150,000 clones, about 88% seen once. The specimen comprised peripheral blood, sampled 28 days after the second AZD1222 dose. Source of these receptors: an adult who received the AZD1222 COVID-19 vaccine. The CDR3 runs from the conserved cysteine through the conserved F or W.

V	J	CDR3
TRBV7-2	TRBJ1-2	CASSYDEYYGYTF
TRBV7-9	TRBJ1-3	CASSSDRASGNTIYF
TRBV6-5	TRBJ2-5	CASRRGGQETQYF
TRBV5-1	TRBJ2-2	CASSSAANTGELFF
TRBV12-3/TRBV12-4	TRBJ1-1	CATQGQPNTEAFF
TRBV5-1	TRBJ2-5	CASSFGGRIQETQYF
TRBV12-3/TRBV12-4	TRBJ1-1	CASSLGTEGFF
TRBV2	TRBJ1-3	CASSDGSGGNTIYF
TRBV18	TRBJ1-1	CASSPRARVNTEAFF
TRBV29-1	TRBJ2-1	CSLSTSPGNEQFF
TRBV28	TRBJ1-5	CASSSGQGSQPQHF
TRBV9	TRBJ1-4	CASSVSLSEEKLFF
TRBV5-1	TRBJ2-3	CASSLGSTPFTDTQYF
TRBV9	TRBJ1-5	CASSPGWRVRQPQHF
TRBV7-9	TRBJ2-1	CASSLGGTGDGEQFF
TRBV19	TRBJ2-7	CASSMNQGMPDEQYF
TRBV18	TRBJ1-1	CASSPGLNTEAFF
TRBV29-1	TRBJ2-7	CSVAAGTGYEQYF
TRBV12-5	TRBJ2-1	CASGLVVGTSGTLYNEQFF
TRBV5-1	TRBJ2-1	CASSVDSNNEQFF
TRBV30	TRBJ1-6	CAWRPPEKGFDSPLHF
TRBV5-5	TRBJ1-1	CASSTTVNTEAFF
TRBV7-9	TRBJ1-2	CASSLSSYGYTF
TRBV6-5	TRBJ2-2	CASSYSNPPVGLFF
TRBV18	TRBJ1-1	CASSPTGGNTEAFF
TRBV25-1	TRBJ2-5	CASSPGTSGLQETQYF
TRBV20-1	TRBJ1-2	CSASQDNYGYTF
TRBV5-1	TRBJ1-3	CASSLLGVPSSGNTIYF
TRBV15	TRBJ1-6	CATSRDSGTFSSPLHF
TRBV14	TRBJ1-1	CASSQGINTEAFF
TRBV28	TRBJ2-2	CASSFSRDRESGELFF
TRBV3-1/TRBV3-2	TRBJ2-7	CASSQDGGGPYEQYF
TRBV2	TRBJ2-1	CASSLRTASYNEQFF
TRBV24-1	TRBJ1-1	CATSDLRQGACPTEAFF
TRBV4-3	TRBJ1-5	CASSQDLANQPQHF
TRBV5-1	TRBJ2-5	CASSLRAGGPSAETQYF
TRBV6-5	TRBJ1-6	CASSSQGPYNSPLHF
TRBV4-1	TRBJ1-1	CASSQDRGTEAFF
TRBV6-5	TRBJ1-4	CASSLSRGDEKLFF
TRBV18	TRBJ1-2	CASSQGAGGYTF
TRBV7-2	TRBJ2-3	CASSFQGADTQYF
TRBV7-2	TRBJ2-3	CASTLGGGRIDTQYF